Below are 5 T cell receptor beta chains sequenced from a single sample in a study of shared clonotypes between healthy human individuals. TCRdb keeps only in-frame clones here, not all; method: immunoSEQ multiplex PCR. The table records under 600,000 clones, over 60% of them present only once. The sample was PBMCs. These receptors all come from a woman aged 40 to 50 in good health. Some clones in this sample may be carry-over from other donors' samples.

The chain couples TRBV7-9 to TRBJ1-1, with TRBD1 as a possible D gene (5 bases). The CDR3 sequence is 15 residues long. V was shortened by 5 bases and J by 1 base, with 14 bases between the two germline ends. Germline lookup yields CDR1 SEHNR and CDR2 FQNEAQ (reference sequence). The CDR3 DNA reads TGTGCCAGCAGCCCCCTGGGGCTGGGGAACACTGAAGCTTTCTTT. Translation: CASSPLGLGNTEAFF.

The chain links TRBV28 to TRBJ1-2; tentatively, D is TRBD1 (6 bases). Germline CDR1 reads MDHEN; CDR2 reads SYDVKM. Trimming left V 8 bases short and J 4 bases short, with 17 bases between. The CDR3 sequence is 14 residues long. In DNA form, the CDR3 reads TGTGCCAGCGGATATCAGGGGACTGGCTATGGCTACACCTTC. Translated: CASGYQGTGYGYTF.

The V and J genes are TRBV28 and TRBJ1-5, with unresolved D. The germline gives CDR1 MDHEN, CDR2 SYDVKM. The germline V and J ends were trimmed by 5 bases and 5 bases, with 16 bases remaining between them. The CDR3 contains 15 residues. CDR3 region: CASSVGLHGDQPQHF. The CDR3 DNA reads as TGTGCCAGCAGTGTCGGGCTTCACGGGGATCAGCCCCAGCATTTT.

The chain joins TRBV18 to TRBJ2-1; 7 bases match TRBD2. The CDR3 covers 14 residues. Germline V gives CDR1 KGHSH, CDR2 LQKENI. V shed 3 bases and J 7 bases; nucleotides not matched to a gene: 6. The CDR3 loop reads CASSPSGLLNEQFF. The CDR3 DNA reads TGTGCCAGCTCACCTAGCGGGCTTTTAAATGAGCAGTTCTTC.

The chain joins TRBV18 to TRBJ2-3; D assignment may be TRBD1 or TRBD2 (5 bases each). CDR1 and CDR2 from the germline V gene are KGHSH and LQKENI. The CDR3 runs 16 residues. V dropped 5 bases and J dropped 0 bases, with 15 bases sitting between them. The CDR3 nucleotides are TGTGCCAGCTCAACCCGGGACGGTGCTAGCACAGATACGCAGTATTTT. Amino acids: CASSTRDGASTDTQYF.